These 19 T cell receptor beta chains share one sample of origin, sequenced in a study of blood T cell repertoires in COVID-19. Clones were read by immunoSEQ multiplex PCR, and TCRdb kept only the in-frame ones, dropping some. The sample consists of hundreds of thousands of clones, 85% of them appearing once. The sample taken for sequencing was peripheral blood. The receptors derive from a woman between 45 and 65 years old with active or convalescent COVID-19.

The V gene is TRBV11-2, the J gene TRBJ2-1; D not certain. Germline lookup yields CDR1 SGHAT and CDR2 FQNNGV. This CDR3 is built from 17 residues. V lost 2 bases and J lost 4, with 18 bases in between. The CDR3 sequence is CASSLLTTPSPYNEQFF. The CDR3, as DNA: TGTGCCAGCAGCTTACTTACAACCCCCAGTCCTTACAATGAGCAGTTCTTC.

This clone was seen just once. The J gene is TRBJ2-7, the V gene TRBV5-1; TRBD1 agrees at 9 bases. The length of the CDR3 is 16 residues. J lost 2 bases, V lost 3 bases, and 9 bases had no gene match. Germline assignment: CDR1 SGHRS and CDR2 YFSETQ. CDR3 nucleotide sequence: TGCGCCAGCAGCTCATCTCTCGGGACAGGGCCCTACGAGCAGTACTTC. It translates to CASSSSLGTGPYEQYF.

The V gene is TRBV6-6, the J gene TRBJ1-5, with 8 nucleotides matching TRBD1. The CDR3 runs to 13 residues. Germline CDR1 is MNHNY and CDR2 is SVGAGI (reference sequence). With V trimmed by 6 bases and J by 5 bases, 3 bases remained unmatched. The CDR3 protein is CASSTTGDQPQHF. The CDR3 region has the DNA TGTGCCAGCAGCACGACAGGGGATCAGCCCCAGCATTTT.

The table lists this clone with a few counts. The gene calls are TRBV12-5 and TRBJ2-5; 8 bases map to TRBD2. The CDR3 covers 15 residues. Germline trimming cut 3 bases from V and 4 bases from J; bases unmatched to any gene: 7. Germline V CDR1 and CDR2: LGHNT, FRNRAP. CDR3 DNA sequence: TGTGCTAGTGGTTTATCCGGGAGGGCCGGAGAGACCCAGTACTTC. It yields the protein CASGLSGRAGETQYF.

As regards this clone: Mismatch with germline at one junction end may stem from a read error. V gene TRBV6-5 combines with J gene TRBJ2-7; D gene unclear. The germline V gene has CDR1 MNHEY and CDR2 SVGAGI. The CDR3 loop spans 13 amino acids. CDR3: CATSLGRLYEQYF. DNA of the CDR3: TGTGCCACCAGTCTGGGCCGTCTCTACGAGCAGTACTTC.

The chain employs TRBV27 and TRBJ1-5, with D maybe TRBD1 (6 bases). V lost 0 bases, J lost 5 bases, and 8 bases lay in between. Germline lookup yields CDR1 MNHEY and CDR2 SMNVEV (reference sequence). This CDR3 has 14 residues. CDR3 amino acids: CASSLSGAHQPQHF. The CDR3 DNA reads TGTGCCAGCAGTTTATCGGGGGCTCATCAGCCCCAGCATTTT.

V and J are TRBV7-2 and TRBJ1-2, with D perhaps matching TRBD1 (6 bases). CDR1 is SGHTA and CDR2 is FQGNSA in the germline V gene. The CDR3 contains 14 residues. Trimming cost V 6 bases and J 1 base, with 12 bases left between them. The CDR3 region has the DNA TGTGCCAGCAGTCTCAGGGGTAATAACTATGGCTACACCTTC. Translating gives CASSLRGNNYGYTF.

The J gene is TRBJ1-5, the V gene TRBV5-1; no reliable D call. Looked up from germline, CDR1 is SGHRS and CDR2 is YFSETQ. Trimming removed 0 bases from V and 4 bases from J, with 11 bases in between. This CDR3 comprises 15 residues. CDR3 region: CASSLAAGTNQPQHF. CDR3 sequence (DNA): TGCGCCAGCAGCTTGGCCGCAGGCACAAATCAGCCCCAGCATTTT.

The gene calls are TRBV13 and TRBJ1-3; 8 bases match TRBD1. Trimming took 4 bases from V and 3 from J; bases not matched to a gene: 8. The CDR3 runs to 16 residues. Germline V gene sequence: CDR1 PRHDT, CDR2 FYEKMQ (reference sequence). In DNA form, the CDR3 reads TGTGCCAGCAGCTCTTCGACAGGGGTATTTGGAAACACCATATATTTT. The encoded protein is CASSSSTGVFGNTIYF.

The chain is built from TRBV14 and TRBJ2-3, with unresolved D. The CDR3 runs 14 residues. The V gene lost 1 base and the J gene lost 1 base, with 6 bases spanning the gap. Germline loops: CDR1 SGHDN, CDR2 FVKESK. CDR3 amino acids: CASSQGEGTDTQYF. In DNA form, the CDR3 reads TGTGCCAGCAGCCAAGGTGAGGGCACAGATACGCAGTATTTT.

The V and J genes are TRBV5-1 and TRBJ2-3; perhaps TRBD2 as D (7 bases). The V end was cut by 2 bases, the J end by 2 bases, with 18 bases between. CDR3 size: 17 residues. The germline gives CDR1 SGHRS, CDR2 YFSETQ. This chain's CDR3 is CASSLGLGGTPTDTQYF. As DNA, the CDR3 is TGCGCCAGCAGCTTAGGGCTGGGGGGGACACCCACAGATACGCAGTATTTT.

The chain combines TRBV19 with TRBJ2-3; TRBD1 matches at 9 bases. The junction had 7 bases not matched to a gene; V was cut back by 6 bases and J by 3 bases. Germline V gene sequence: CDR1 LNHDA, CDR2 SQIVND (reference sequence). The CDR3 has 15 residues. CDR3 sequence: CASSPRDRVTDTQYF. The CDR3 DNA is TGTGCCAGTAGCCCGCGGGACAGGGTGACAGATACGCAGTATTTT.

This chain connects TRBV14 to TRBJ2-3, with TRBD2 matching over 7 bases. Germline V gene sequence: CDR1 SGHDN, CDR2 FVKESK. The J segment lost 1 base and the V segment lost 1 base, leaving 5 bases of the junction unmatched. CDR3 length: 16 residues. The CDR3 region is CASSQASGYRTDTQYF. The CDR3 DNA sequence: TGTGCCAGCAGCCAAGCTAGCGGCTACCGCACAGATACGCAGTATTTT.

In DNA, the CDR3 is TGTGCCAGCAGTCAAGGGACTAGCGGGTACAATGAGCAGTTCTTC. Its translation is CASSQGTSGYNEQFF. The genes are TRBV27 and TRBJ2-1; 12 bases agree with TRBD2. The V gene end was trimmed by 5 bases and the J gene end by 4 bases; junction bases not matched to a gene: 3. This CDR3 has 15 residues. CDR1 is MNHEY, CDR2 SMNVEV, per germline (reference sequence).

The chain links TRBV15 to TRBJ2-1; D uncertain. V gave up 0 bases and J gave up 2 bases, with 11 bases separating them. CDR1 is LNHNV and CDR2 is YYDKDF in the germline V gene (reference sequence). CDR3 length: 16 residues. CDR3 amino acids: CATSRDAAFTYNEQFF. The CDR3 region has the DNA TGTGCCACCAGCAGAGATGCGGCGTTTACCTACAATGAGCAGTTCTTC. The full variable domain, rest sourced from reference TRBV15 and TRBJ2-1, is DAMVIQNPRYQVTQFGKPVTLSCSQTLNHNVMYWYQQKSSQAPKLLFHYYDKDFNNEADTPDNFQSRRPNTSFCFLDIRSPGLGDTAMYLCATSRDAAFTYNEQFFGPGTRLTVL.

This chain joins TRBV10-2 and TRBJ2-7; a possible D gene is TRBD2 (6 bases). Germline V gene data show CDR1 as WSHSY and CDR2 as SAAADI. The CDR3 spans 14 residues. Deletions cut 7 bases from V and 0 bases from J, with 13 bases between. The CDR3 DNA reads as TGCGCCAGCAATTCTCAAGCGGGCTCCTACGAGCAGTACTTC. It is translated as CASNSQAGSYEQYF.

The chain recombines TRBV6-6 with TRBJ1-1; D is perhaps TRBD1 (5 bases). The CDR3 is made up of 15 amino acids. Trimming left V 5 bases short and J 4 bases short, with 17 bases between. CDR1 is MNHNY and CDR2 is SVGAGI in the germline V gene (reference sequence). CDR3 nucleotide sequence: TGTGCCAGCAGTAACATGGAGGGGCCGAGCACTGAAGCTTTCTTT. Protein product: CASSNMEGPSTEAFF.

In DNA form, the CDR3 reads TGCAGCCTTAGACAGGGGGATGAGCAGTTCTTC. It codes for CSLRQGDEQFF. V and J are TRBV29-1 and TRBJ2-1; 9 bases map to TRBD1. The CDR3 runs 11 residues. With 8 bases clipped from V and 8 bases from J, the junction kept 4 bases outside the gene matches. Germline assignment: CDR1 SQVTM and CDR2 ANQGSEA.

The gene calls are TRBV4-1 and TRBJ2-1; 11 bases agree with TRBD2. The CDR3 is 16 residues long. Trimming at V came to 4 bases and at J to 4 bases, leaving 6 bases not matched to a gene. CDR1 is MGHRA and CDR2 is YSYEKL in the germline V gene. The CDR3: CASSPTTSGTYNEQFF. For the CDR3, the DNA is TGCGCCAGCAGCCCGACGACTAGCGGGACTTACAATGAGCAGTTCTTC.